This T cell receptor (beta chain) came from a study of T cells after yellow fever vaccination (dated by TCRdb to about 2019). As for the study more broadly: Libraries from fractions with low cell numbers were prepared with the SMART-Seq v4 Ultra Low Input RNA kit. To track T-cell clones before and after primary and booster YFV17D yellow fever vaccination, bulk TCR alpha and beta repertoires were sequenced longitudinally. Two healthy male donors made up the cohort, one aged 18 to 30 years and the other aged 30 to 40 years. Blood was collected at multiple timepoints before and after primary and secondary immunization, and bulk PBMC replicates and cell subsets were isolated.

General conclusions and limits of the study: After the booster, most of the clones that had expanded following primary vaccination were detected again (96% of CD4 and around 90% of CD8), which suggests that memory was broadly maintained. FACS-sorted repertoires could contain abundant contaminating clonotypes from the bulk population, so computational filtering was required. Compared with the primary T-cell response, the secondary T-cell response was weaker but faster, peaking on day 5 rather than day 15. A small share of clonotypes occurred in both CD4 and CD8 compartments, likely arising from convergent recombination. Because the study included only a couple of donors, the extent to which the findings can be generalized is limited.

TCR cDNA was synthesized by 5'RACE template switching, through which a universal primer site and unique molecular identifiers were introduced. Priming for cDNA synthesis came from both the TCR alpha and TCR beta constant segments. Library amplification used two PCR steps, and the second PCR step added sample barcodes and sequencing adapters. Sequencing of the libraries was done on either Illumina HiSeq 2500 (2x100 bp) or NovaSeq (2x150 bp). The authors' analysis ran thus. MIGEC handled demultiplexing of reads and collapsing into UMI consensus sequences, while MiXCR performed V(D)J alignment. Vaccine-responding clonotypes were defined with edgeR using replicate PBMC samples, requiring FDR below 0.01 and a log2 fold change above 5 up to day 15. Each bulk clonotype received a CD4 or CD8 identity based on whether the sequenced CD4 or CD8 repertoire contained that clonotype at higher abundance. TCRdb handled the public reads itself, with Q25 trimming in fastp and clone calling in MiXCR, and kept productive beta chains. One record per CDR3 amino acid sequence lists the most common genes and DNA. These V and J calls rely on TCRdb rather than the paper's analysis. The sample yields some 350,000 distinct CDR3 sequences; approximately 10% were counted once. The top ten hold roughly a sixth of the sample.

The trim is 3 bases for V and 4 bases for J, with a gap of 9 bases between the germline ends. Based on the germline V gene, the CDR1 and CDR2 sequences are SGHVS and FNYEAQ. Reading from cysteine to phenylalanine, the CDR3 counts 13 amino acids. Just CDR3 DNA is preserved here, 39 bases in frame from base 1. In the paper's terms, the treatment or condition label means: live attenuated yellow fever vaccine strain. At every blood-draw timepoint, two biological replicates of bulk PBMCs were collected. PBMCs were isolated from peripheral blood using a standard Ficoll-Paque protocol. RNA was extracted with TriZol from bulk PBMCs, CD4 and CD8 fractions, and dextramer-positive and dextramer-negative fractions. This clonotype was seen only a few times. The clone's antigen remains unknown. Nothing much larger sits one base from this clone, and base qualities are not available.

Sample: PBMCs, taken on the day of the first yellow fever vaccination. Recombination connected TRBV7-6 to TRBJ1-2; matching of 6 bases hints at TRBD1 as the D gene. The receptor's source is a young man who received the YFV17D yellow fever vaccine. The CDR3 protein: CASSLHRAYGYTF. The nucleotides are TGTGCCAGCAGCTTGCACAGGGCCTATGGCTACACCTTC.